These 23 T cell receptor beta chains were sequenced from one sample in a study of T cell responses to AZD1222 COVID-19 vaccine. Libraries were prepared by immunoSEQ multiplex PCR; TCRdb keeps only in-frame clonotypes and omits some of them. The table records about 85,000 clones, around 84% of them present only once. The material sequenced was peripheral blood, taken 28 days after the second AZD1222 dose. Receptors were obtained from an adult who received the AZD1222 COVID-19 vaccine.

The chain couples TRBV28 to TRBJ1-5; 8 bases fit TRBD1. V was clipped by 5 bases and J by 6 bases; unmatched bases: 6. The germline V gene encodes CDR1 MDHEN and CDR2 SYDVKM. There are 14 residues in the CDR3. In DNA, the CDR3 is TGTGCCAGCAGTACCCCAGGGGGCAGTCAGCCCCAGCATTTT. Protein product: CASSTPGGSQPQHF.

This clone was observed a handful of times. This chain links TRBV18 with TRBJ1-1; D gene uncertain. V was trimmed by 6 bases and J by 3 bases, leaving 14 bases between them. This CDR3 is built from 14 residues. CDR1 is KGHSH, CDR2 LQKENI, per germline. CDR3 amino acids: CASSVSEGDTEAFF. The CDR3 region has the DNA TGTGCCAGCTCCGTATCGGAGGGTGACACTGAAGCTTTCTTT.

This clone has just one count. The V call is TRBV7-6, the J call TRBJ2-5, with 8 bases aligning to TRBD2. V lost 1 base, J lost 3 bases, and 4 bases stayed unmatched. The V gene's germline CDR1 is SGHVS and CDR2 FNYEAQ. The CDR3 is made up of 15 amino acids. CDR3 sequence (DNA): TGTGCCAGCAGCTTAGGGGTTAGCGGGGAAGAGACCCAGTACTTC. This codes for CASSLGVSGEETQYF. Full variable domain (missing parts from reference TRBV7-6 and TRBJ2-5): GAGVSQSPRYKVTKRGQDVALRCDPISGHVSLYWYRQALGQGPEFLTYFNYEAQQDKSGLPNDRFSAERPEGSISTLTIQRTEQRDSAMYRCASSLGVSGEETQYFGPGTRLLVL.

The DNA of the CDR3 is TGTGCCAGCAGCTTAATACAGGGACTAGCGAGTTACAATGAGCAGTTCTTC. Amino acid sequence: CASSLIQGLASYNEQFF. V and J are TRBV7-2 and TRBJ2-1; 10 nucleotides match TRBD2. Germline V gene sequence: CDR1 SGHTA, CDR2 FQGNSA. The CDR3 has 17 residues. With V trimmed by 2 bases and J by 4 bases, 8 bases remained unmatched.

The chain recombines TRBV6-5 with TRBJ1-3; no definite D call. This CDR3 is 13 amino acids long. CDR1 and CDR2 from the germline V gene are MNHEY and SVGAGI. The ends were cut back, 5 bases at V and 3 bases at J, with 8 bases in the middle. The CDR3 loop reads CASSKPDGNTIYF. For the CDR3, the DNA is TGTGCCAGCAGTAAACCGGATGGAAACACCATATATTTT.

This rearrangement joins TRBV5-8 to TRBJ2-7; 10 nucleotides agree with TRBD1. From germline, CDR1 is SGHTS and CDR2 YDEGEE. The CDR3 consists of 14 residues. V trimming: 0 bases; J trimming: 7 bases; junction bases outside the gene matches: 4. CDR3 sequence (DNA): TGTGCCAGCAGCTTGGGGGACAGGGGAACGGAGCAGTACTTC. Encoded protein: CASSLGDRGTEQYF. The full variable domain, with the rest looked up from reference TRBV5-8 and TRBJ2-7, is EAGVTQSPTHLIKTRGQQATLRCSPISGHTSVYWYQQALGLGLQFLLWYDEGEERNRGNFPPRFSGRQFPNYSSELNVNALELEDSALYLCASSLGDRGTEQYFGPGTRLTVT.

V gene TRBV3-1 (or the pseudogene TRBV3-2) combines with J gene TRBJ1-6; TRBD1 matches 12 bases. Germline-derived CDR1 and CDR2 are LGHDT and YNNKEL (reference sequence). This CDR3 spans 16 amino acids. With V trimmed by 2 bases and J by 8 bases, 4 bases remained unmatched. The CDR3 coding sequence is TGTGCCAGCAGCCAATGGGGACAGGGGGCGGATTCACCCCTCCACTTT. It specifies CASSQWGQGADSPLHF.

This rearrangement joins TRBV18 to TRBJ2-7, with D possibly matching TRBD2 (7 bases). The CDR3 extends over 16 amino acids. Between the trimmed V and J ends, which lost 3 bases and 5 bases, there was a span of 20 bases. Germline V gene sequence: CDR1 KGHSH, CDR2 LQKENI. CDR3 sequence reads: CASSPRGGAGGHEQYF. CDR3 coding DNA: TGTGCCAGCTCACCCCGAGGGGGGGCTGGGGGCCACGAGCAGTACTTC.

This rearrangement joins TRBV10-3 to TRBJ2-3; the D is unclear. The germline V gene has CDR1 ENHRY and CDR2 SYGVKD. CDR3 length: 12 amino acids. Trimming took 0 bases from V and 5 from J, leaving 3 bases between them. The CDR3, as DNA: TGTGCCATCAGTGAGTCGGGAGATACGCAGTATTTT. It translates to CAISESGDTQYF.

The V and J genes are TRBV5-1 and TRBJ2-3; the match to TRBD2 covers 7 bases. The junction had 8 bases not matched to a gene; V was cut back by 2 bases and J by 2 bases. The germline CDR1 and CDR2 sequences are SGHRS and YFSETQ. The CDR3 sequence is 16 residues long. CDR3: CASSFGAGSNTDTQYF. The CDR3 region has the DNA TGCGCCAGCAGCTTCGGAGCGGGGTCAAACACAGATACGCAGTATTTT.

The chain uses TRBV5-1 and TRBJ2-3; D gene unclear. The CDR3 loop spans 15 amino acids. Trimming removed 6 bases at V and 2 bases at J, with 16 bases between. Looked up from germline, CDR1 is SGHRS and CDR2 is YFSETQ. CDR3 sequence (DNA): TGCGCCAGCACGGACCATGCAGGATCCACAGATACGCAGTATTTT. This gives the protein CASTDHAGSTDTQYF.

In the case of this clone: Germline is not matched at one junction end, which may reflect a read error. The CDR3 is CASRIDRGLGQPQHF. The CDR3 DNA reads TGTGCCAGTAGAATAGACAGGGGGCTTGGGCAGCCCCAGCATTTT. The chain recombines TRBV19 with TRBJ1-5, with 10 bases fitting TRBD1. Germline lookup yields CDR1 LNHDA and CDR2 SQIVND (reference sequence). The CDR3 is made up of 15 amino acids.

The rearrangement links TRBV7-9 to TRBJ2-2; 7 bases match TRBD1. V lost 2 bases, J lost 6 bases, and 9 bases stayed unmatched. Germline loops: CDR1 SEHNR, CDR2 FQNEAQ (reference sequence). This CDR3 spans 16 amino acids. The CDR3 reads CASSLFRDRYPGELFF. For the CDR3, the DNA is TGTGCCAGCAGCTTATTTAGGGACAGATACCCCGGGGAGCTGTTTTTT.

The CDR3 is CASSQGTSGRASGELFF. The CDR3 nucleotides are TGTGCCAGCAGCCAAGGGACTAGCGGGAGGGCCTCCGGGGAGCTGTTTTTT. The chain combines TRBV7-3 with TRBJ2-2; 16 nucleotides agree with TRBD2. Germline V gives CDR1 SGHTA, CDR2 FQGTGA. This CDR3 has 17 residues. V was clipped by 5 bases and J by 6 bases; unmatched bases: 6.

The chain carries TRBV28 and TRBJ2-1; perhaps TRBD2 as D (6 bases). V lost 6 bases, J lost 5 bases, and 29 bases lay in between. Looked up from germline, CDR1 is MDHEN and CDR2 is SYDVKM. The CDR3 consists of 19 residues. The CDR3 region is CASSNRAPMGLANDNEQFF. The CDR3, as DNA: TGTGCCAGCAGCAACCGGGCACCCATGGGGCTAGCGAATGACAATGAGCAGTTCTTC.

The chain recombines TRBV6-5 with TRBJ2-7; D not certain. V lost 5 bases to trimming and J lost 4 bases, with 12 bases between them. The CDR3 contains 13 residues. Germline-derived CDR1 and CDR2 are MNHEY and SVGAGI. For the CDR3, the DNA is TGTGCCAGCAGTAGGAGCATCTCTTACGAGCAGTACTTC. Translation: CASSRSISYEQYF.

This chain links TRBV3-1 (or the pseudogene TRBV3-2) with TRBJ2-7; TRBD2 aligns across 7 bases. The CDR3 extends over 15 amino acids. Germline V CDR1 and CDR2: LGHDT, YNNKEL (reference sequence). V was pared by 1 base and J by 2 bases, with 5 bases of the junction left unmatched. CDR3 amino acids: CASSQARDYPYEQYF. DNA of the CDR3: TGTGCCAGCAGCCAAGCCCGGGACTACCCCTACGAGCAGTACTTC.

This chain joins TRBV4-3 and TRBJ1-1; D gene ambiguous. The CDR3 is 14 residues long. Between the trimmed V and J ends, which lost 3 bases and 1 base, there was a span of 9 bases. The V gene's germline CDR1 is LGHNA and CDR2 YSLEER. In DNA form, the CDR3 reads TGCGCCAGCAGCCAGGAGGCAGCGAACACTGAAGCTTTCTTT. Its translation is CASSQEAANTEAFF.

The rearrangement joins TRBV7-3 to TRBJ1-3; D uncertain. Germline V gene sequence: CDR1 SGHTA, CDR2 FQGTGA. The CDR3 length is 14 residues. V was trimmed by 1 base and J by 8 bases, leaving 12 bases between them. This CDR3 is CASSLRPGVDTIYF. Written as DNA, the CDR3 is TGTGCCAGCAGCTTAAGACCCGGGGTGGACACCATATATTTT.

The chain combines TRBV24-1 with TRBJ1-5, with 9 bases identical to TRBD1. CDR3 length: 15 residues. The J segment lost 7 bases and the V segment lost 2 bases, leaving 5 bases of the junction unmatched. Germline CDR1 is KGHDR and CDR2 is SFDVKD. The CDR3 sequence is CATSDSGQGRQPQHF. CDR3 in DNA: TGTGCCACCAGTGATTCAGGACAGGGGAGGCAGCCCCAGCATTTT.

The chain is built from TRBV13 and TRBJ1-1; D may be TRBD1 (5 bases). This CDR3 contains 13 residues. The germline CDR1 and CDR2 sequences are PRHDT and FYEKMQ (reference sequence). V was trimmed by 0 bases and J by 4 bases, leaving 6 bases between them. The CDR3 loop reads CASSLGTVTEAFF. The CDR3 DNA follows: TGTGCCAGCAGCTTAGGGACAGTCACTGAAGCTTTCTTT.

This chain uses TRBV10-3 with TRBJ2-1, with 10 bases matching TRBD2. With 4 bases clipped from V and 9 bases from J, the junction kept 6 bases outside the gene matches. Looked up from germline, CDR1 is ENHRY and CDR2 is SYGVKD. This CDR3 is built from 14 residues. CDR3 sequence: CAISAGTSVGEQFF. In DNA form, the CDR3 reads TGTGCCATCAGTGCCGGGACTAGCGTCGGTGAGCAGTTCTTC.

V usage is TRBV5-5 and J usage is TRBJ2-7, with D perhaps being TRBD1 or TRBD2 (5 bases each). V lost 4 bases, J lost 4 bases, and 12 bases lay in between. The germline gives CDR1 SGHKS, CDR2 YYEKEE (reference sequence). The CDR3 is 13 amino acids. The CDR3 loop is CASSRDGYYEQYF. The DNA of the CDR3 is TGTGCCAGCAGCCGGGACGGGTATTACGAGCAGTACTTC.